The T cell receptor (beta chain) described here comes from a study of shared clonotypes between healthy human individuals (dated by TCRdb to 2018 to 2021). At the level of the whole study: The cohort included a few men and a couple of women between 18 and 49 years of age. For each donor, three plates each were used for CD4 naive and CD4 memory, two plates were used for CD8 naive, and one plate was used for CD8 memory. Different laboratories and diverse techniques were used to prepare libraries and sequence TCR repertoires, to increase sequencing depth and limit assay-specific biases. To estimate repertoire size and how much clonotypes are shared between individuals, the study performed deep sequencing of blood TCR repertoires from roughly five healthy adults. Leukapheresis yielded between about 0.94 and 8.9 billion PBMCs per donor. The paper's findings and limits, for the study overall: Clonotypes shared by all four sorted-subset donors showed higher generation probabilities than non-shared clonotypes. Estimated clonotype richness was generally larger for naive than for memory subsets. Incomplete sequencing was indicated by rarefaction of sorted-subset datasets, despite the large sequencing depth. Because the study included only a small number of donors, the genetic and exposure-history diversity represented was limited. Based on pairwise subsampling, the degree of clonotype sharing among donors was expected to be affected by sequencing depth. Across four donors, roughly 5.4% of naive CD4, approximately 3.6% of naive CD8, about 2.3% of memory CD4, and about 0.4% of memory CD8 clonotypes were shared. Sampling was limited to blood, and TCR repertoires in tissue likely differ from TCR repertoires in blood.

Its CDR3 holds 16 amino acids, cysteine through phenylalanine. Only the CDR3 region is kept as DNA, spanning 48 bases read in frame from base 1. CDR1 and CDR2, looked up from the germline V gene, are LGHNA and YSLEER. V is pared back by 1 base and J by 7 bases, with 19 bases lying between the germline termini. Using the deep immunoSEQ assay, multiplex PCR amplified TCR CDR3 regions from genomic DNA. Extracted genomic DNA from each cell subset was spread evenly across all wells of several immunoSEQ 96-well plates, with each plate serving as a replicate. Each replicate PCR for sorted subsets received roughly 200 ng genomic DNA, equal to about 30,000 T cell genomes. The purified libraries were quantified using a Qubit 3.0 fluorometer, sized with a Bioanalyzer 2100, and then quantified again using the KAPA Library Quantification kit. Each immunoSEQ 96-well plate was sequenced on its own single-read 150-cycle Illumina NextSeq 550 flow cell. The source study handled its data this way. Because the immunoSEQ output included only junctional sequences and no quality scores, the filtering could not be the same as the filtering used for full-length reads. To assign V/J genes and CDR3, sequences were annotated using PyIR, a Python wrapper for IgBLAST v1.9, with IMGT germline references. Reads with weak V/J assignments (E-value above 1e-6), missing CDR3, stop codons, out-of-frame junctions, or ambiguous translated residues were removed. A V3J clonotype was defined by an identical inferred V gene, J gene, and CDR3 amino acid sequence. The percentage overlap between two repertoires was calculated by dividing the number of shared unique clonotypes by the size of the smaller repertoire. Three approaches were used to assess repertoire richness: RTK rarefaction, the Chao1 estimator, and Recon v2.1 estimates of unobserved clonotypes. For all TCRbeta clonotypes obtained by the gDNA method from a handful of donors, generation probabilities were computed with OLGA. The table was pulled from immuneACCESS by TCRdb, which kept in-frame rearrangements only. Such tables lose some clones; where checked, under half of the loss comes from unresolved V genes, and the rest has no known cause. That table gives V, J and clone size, and the DNA gave D and trimming. The sample table lists about 2.2 million clones, roughly 91% of them with a count of one. The ten largest make up about 1.5% of the sample.

For the CD8 naive samples, CD45RO-negative cells were positively selected for CCR7, yielding a CD45RA+CCR7+ population from which TemRA cells were excluded. Donors were healthy HIV-negative adults with no recently reported acute infections or vaccinations. Every donor was a Caucasian adult living in Nashville, Tennessee, USA. After blood collection by leukapheresis, PBMCs were isolated using Ficoll-Histopaque density gradient centrifugation and then cryopreserved in the vapor phase of liquid nitrogen. Analytical flow cytometry was used to check the purity and quantity of each magnetically sorted T cell population. Genomic DNA was isolated from each sorted fraction and quantified by UV absorbance on a Nanodrop 2000c. A note on this clone: This receptor's antigen is unknown. The input lacks base qualities; no much larger clone sits a single base away.

Sequenced sample: naive CD8+ T cells from PBMCs. The meaning of the sample's cell subset or site label: CD45RA+CCR7+. The clonotype was recovered from a man between 18 and 29 years old in good health. Some clones in this sample may be carry-over from other donors' samples. Recombination joined TRBV4-3 with TRBJ1-1; the D region possibly corresponds to TRBD1 (5 bases align). The base sequence is TGCGCCAGCAGCCAAGGGTGGGGGGGAGAAGGAAATGAAGCTTTCTTT. This encodes CASSQGWGGEGNEAFF.